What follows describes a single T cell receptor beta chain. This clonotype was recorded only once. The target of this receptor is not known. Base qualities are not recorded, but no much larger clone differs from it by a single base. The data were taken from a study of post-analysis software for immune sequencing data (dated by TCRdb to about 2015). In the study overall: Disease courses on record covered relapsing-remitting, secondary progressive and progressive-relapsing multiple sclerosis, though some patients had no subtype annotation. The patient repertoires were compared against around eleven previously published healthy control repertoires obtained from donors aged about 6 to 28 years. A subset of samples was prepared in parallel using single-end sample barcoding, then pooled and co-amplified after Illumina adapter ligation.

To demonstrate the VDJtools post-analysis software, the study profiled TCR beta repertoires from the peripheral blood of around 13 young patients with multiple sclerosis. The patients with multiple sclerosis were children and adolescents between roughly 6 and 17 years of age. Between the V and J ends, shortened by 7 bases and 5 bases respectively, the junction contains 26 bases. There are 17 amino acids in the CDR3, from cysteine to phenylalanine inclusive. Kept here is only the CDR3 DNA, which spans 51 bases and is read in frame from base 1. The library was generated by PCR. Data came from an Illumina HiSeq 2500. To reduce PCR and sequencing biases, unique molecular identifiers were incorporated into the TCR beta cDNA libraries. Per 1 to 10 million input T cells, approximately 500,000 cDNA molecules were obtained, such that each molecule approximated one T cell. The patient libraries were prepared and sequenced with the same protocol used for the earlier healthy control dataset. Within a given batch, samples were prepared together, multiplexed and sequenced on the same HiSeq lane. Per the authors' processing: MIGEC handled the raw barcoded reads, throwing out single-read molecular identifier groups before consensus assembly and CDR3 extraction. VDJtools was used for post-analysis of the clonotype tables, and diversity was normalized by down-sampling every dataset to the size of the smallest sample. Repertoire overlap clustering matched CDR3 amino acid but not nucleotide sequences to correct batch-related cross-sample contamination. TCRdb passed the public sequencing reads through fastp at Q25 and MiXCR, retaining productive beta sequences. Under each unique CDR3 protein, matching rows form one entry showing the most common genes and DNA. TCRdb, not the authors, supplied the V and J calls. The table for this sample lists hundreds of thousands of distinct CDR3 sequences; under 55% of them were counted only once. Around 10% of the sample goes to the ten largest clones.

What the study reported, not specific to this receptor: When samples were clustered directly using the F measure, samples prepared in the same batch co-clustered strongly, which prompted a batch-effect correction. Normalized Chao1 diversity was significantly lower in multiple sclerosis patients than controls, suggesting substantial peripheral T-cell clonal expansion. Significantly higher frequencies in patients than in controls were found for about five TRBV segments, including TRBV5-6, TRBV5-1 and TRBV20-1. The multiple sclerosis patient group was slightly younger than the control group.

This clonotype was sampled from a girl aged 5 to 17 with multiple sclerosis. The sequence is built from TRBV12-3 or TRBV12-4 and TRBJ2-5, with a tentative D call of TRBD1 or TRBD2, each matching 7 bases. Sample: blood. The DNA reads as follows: TGTGCCAGCACCAACGAGGGGGGAGGGGACAGCTGGGAGACCCAGTACTTC. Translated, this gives CASTNEGGGDSWETQYF.